The source of this T cell receptor (beta chain) is a study of T cells in Graves' hyperthyroidism and ophthalmopathy. Study results and limitations: A 13 V-J model separated ophthalmopathy from stable hyperthyroidism. Most clonotypes expanded in the thyroid (above 0.001) were also present in blood.

There were TCR beta CDR3 regions amplified from RNA transcripts. During a first-round RT-PCR of the TCR CDR3, the HTBI primer set was used. TCRdb re-derived calls from the multiplex PCR reads in MiXCR, one entry per CDR3 protein. The sample consists of about 500,000 distinct CDR3 sequences, 15% to 20% of them appearing once. The CDR3 is 13 residues long. Trimming took off 5 bases at V and 6 bases at J, with 13 bases between the two ends. Germline CDR1 MNHNS, CDR2 SASEGT. To note about this clonotype: The target antigen is unknown.

With duration under 3 months, ophthalmopathy was active: Clinical Activity Score at least 3, NOSPECS at least 4. The specimen was blood. This TCR was sampled from a woman under 30 with Graves' ophthalmopathy. The rearrangement links TRBV6-1 to TRBJ1-2, with a tentative D call TRBD1 (5 bases). In DNA, the CDR3 is TGTGCCAGCAGTCCGCAGGGAGTTGATGGCTACACCTTC. Translated: CASSPQGVDGYTF.